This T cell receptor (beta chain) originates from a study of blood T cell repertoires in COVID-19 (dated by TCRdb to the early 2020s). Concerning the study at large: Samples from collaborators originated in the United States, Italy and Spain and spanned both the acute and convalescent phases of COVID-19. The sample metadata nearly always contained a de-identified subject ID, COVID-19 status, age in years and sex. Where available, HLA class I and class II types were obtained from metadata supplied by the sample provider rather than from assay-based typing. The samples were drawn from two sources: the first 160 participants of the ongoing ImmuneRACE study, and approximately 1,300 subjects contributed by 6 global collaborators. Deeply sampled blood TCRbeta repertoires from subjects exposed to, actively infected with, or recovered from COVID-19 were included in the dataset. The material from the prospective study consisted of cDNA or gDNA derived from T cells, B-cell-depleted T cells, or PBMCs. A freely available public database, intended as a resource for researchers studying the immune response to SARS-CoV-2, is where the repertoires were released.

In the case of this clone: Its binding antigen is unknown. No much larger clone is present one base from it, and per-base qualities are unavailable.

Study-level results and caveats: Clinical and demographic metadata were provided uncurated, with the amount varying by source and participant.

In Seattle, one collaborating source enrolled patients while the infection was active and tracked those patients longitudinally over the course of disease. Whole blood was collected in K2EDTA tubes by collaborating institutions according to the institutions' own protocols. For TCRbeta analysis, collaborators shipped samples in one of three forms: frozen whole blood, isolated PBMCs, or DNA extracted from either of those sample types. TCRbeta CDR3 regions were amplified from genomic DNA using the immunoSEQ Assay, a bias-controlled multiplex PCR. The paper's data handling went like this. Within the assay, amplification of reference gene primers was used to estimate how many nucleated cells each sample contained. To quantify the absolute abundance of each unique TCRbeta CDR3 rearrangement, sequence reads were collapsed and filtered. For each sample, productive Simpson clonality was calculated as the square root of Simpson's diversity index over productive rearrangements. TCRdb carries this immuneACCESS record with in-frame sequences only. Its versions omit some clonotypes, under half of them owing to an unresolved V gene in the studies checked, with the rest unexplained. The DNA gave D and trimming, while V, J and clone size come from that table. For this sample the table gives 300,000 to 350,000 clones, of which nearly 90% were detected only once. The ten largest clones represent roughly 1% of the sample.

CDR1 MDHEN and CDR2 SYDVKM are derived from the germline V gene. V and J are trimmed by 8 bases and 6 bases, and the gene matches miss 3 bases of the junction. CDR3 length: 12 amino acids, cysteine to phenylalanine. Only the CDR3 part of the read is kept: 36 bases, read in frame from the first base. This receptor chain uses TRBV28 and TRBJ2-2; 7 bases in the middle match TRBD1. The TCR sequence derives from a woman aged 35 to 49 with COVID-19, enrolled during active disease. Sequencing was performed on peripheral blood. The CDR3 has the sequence CASPQGAGELFF. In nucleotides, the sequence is TGTGCCAGCCCTCAGGGGGCCGGGGAGCTGTTTTTT.